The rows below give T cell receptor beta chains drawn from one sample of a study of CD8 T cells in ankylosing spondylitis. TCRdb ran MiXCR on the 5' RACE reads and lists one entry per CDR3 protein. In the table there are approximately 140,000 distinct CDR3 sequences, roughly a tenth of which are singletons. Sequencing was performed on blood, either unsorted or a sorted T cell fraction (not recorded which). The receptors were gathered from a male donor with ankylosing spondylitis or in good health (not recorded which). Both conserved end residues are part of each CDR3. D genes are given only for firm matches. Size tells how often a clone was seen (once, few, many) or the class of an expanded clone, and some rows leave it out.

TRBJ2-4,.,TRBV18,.,TGTGCCAGCTCACCGCGCCAAGTAGGGGACAAAAACATTCAGTACTTC,CASSPRQVGDKNIQYF
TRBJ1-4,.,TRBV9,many,TGTGCCAGCAGCGTAGACGGGTTTAATGAAAAACTGTTTTTT,CASSVDGFNEKLFF
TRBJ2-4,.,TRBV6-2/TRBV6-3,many,TGTGCCAGCAGTTACTTCCTCCAGCAGATTCAGTACTTC,CASSYFLQQIQYF
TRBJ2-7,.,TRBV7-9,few,TGTGCCAGCAGCTTGGTGGGCCCTCCTTCCGAGCAGTACTTC,CASSLVGPPSEQYF
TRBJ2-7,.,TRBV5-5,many,TGTGCCAGCAGCTTTCCAGCGGGTATATACGAGCAGTACTTC,CASSFPAGIYEQYF
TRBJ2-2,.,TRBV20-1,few,TGCAGTGCTACCCGGACCCAAGCCGGGGAGCTGTTTTTT,CSATRTQAGELFF
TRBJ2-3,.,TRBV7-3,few,TGTGCCAGCAGCCTCCTCGGAAGCACAGATACGCAGTATTTT,CASSLLGSTDTQYF
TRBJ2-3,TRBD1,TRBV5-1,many,TGCGCCAGCAGCTTAAGGACAGGCTCAAATACGCAGTATTTT,CASSLRTGSNTQYF
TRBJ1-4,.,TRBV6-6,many,TGTGCCAGCAGCCCCGGACAGCGGGAAAAACTGTTTTTT,CASSPGQREKLFF
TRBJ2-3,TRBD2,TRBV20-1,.,TGCTGCGCTAGAAAAGGACAGCCGGGACTAGGCACAGATACGCAGTATTTT,CCARKGQPGLGTDTQYF
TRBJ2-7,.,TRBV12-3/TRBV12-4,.,TGTGCCAGCAGCCCAGAAAGCACCCGTAAGGAGCAGTACTTC,CASSPESTRKEQYF
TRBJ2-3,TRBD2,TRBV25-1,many,TGTGCCAGCAGTGAATATCTAGCGGGAAGCACAGATACGCAGTATTTT,CASSEYLAGSTDTQYF
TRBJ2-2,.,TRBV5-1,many,TGCGCCAGCTACCACACCGGGGAGCTGTTTTTT,CASYHTGELFF
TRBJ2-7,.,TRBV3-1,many,TGTGCCAGCAGCCAAGATCGAGTCCGGGAGCAGTACTTC,CASSQDRVREQYF
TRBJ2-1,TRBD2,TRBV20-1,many,TGCAGTGCTAGAAAGGGGACTAGCGGTTACAATGAGCAGTTCTTC,CSARKGTSGYNEQFF
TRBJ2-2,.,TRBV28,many,TGTGCCAGCAGTCCTCCGAAAGGGGCCACCGGGGAGCTGTTTTTT,CASSPPKGATGELFF
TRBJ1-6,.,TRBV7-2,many,TGTGCCAGCAGCTTACAACAGGAAAATTCACCCCTCCACTTT,CASSLQQENSPLHF
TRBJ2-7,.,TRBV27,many,TGTGCCAGCAGTTTAGGTTTCAGTCGGATTGGCTACGAGCAGTACTTC,CASSLGFSRIGYEQYF
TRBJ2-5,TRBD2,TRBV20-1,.,TGCAGTGCTCGAAGTGGACTAGCGGCTCAAGAGACCCAGTACTTC,CSARSGLAAQETQYF
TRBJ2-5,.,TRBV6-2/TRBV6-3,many,TGTGCCAGCAGTCGCCAAGAGACCCAGTACTTC,CASSRQETQYF
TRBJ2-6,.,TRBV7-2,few,TGTGCCAGCAGCTGGGTCTCTGGGGCCAACGGCCTGACTTTC,CASSWVSGANGLTF
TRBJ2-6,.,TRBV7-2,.,TGTGCCAGCAGCTTAAGGGGAAGCTCTGGGGCCAACGTCCTGACTTTC,CASSLRGSSGANVLTF